The clone carrying this TCR beta chain has at least ten counts. Amplification yielded TCR beta CDR3 regions, with RNA transcripts as the source. Researchers ran a first-round RT-PCR on the TCR CDR3 using the HTBI primer set. TCRdb recomputed calls from the multiplex PCR reads with MiXCR, one row per CDR3 protein. The top ten clones hold around 5.4% of a sample with 550,000 to 650,000 distinct CDR3 sequences, around 14% of them seen once. This sample is part of a study of T cells in Graves' hyperthyroidism and ophthalmopathy. First hyperthyroidism diagnosis is when the blood sample was obtained, before any ophthalmopathy symptoms. What was sequenced was blood. This TCR came from a woman in her thirties with Graves' hyperthyroidism that later progressed to Graves' ophthalmopathy.

The CDR3 protein is CASREDGTENTEAFF. The CDR3 coding sequence is TGTGCCAGCAGGGAGGACGGGACAGAAAACACTGAAGCTTTCTTT. V is TRBV12-3 or TRBV12-4 and J is TRBJ1-1, with TRBD1 matching 7 bases. The CDR3 contains 15 residues. Trimming removed 6 bases from V and 2 bases from J; junction bases left unmatched: 9.